This T cell receptor (beta chain) is from a study of CD8 T cells in ankylosing spondylitis. Study results and caveats: Reactive arthritis synovial fluid and blood were previously reported to contain some motif variants. Disease-linked clones bore a CD8+ phenotype and were relatively rare in peripheral blood. Clones linked to disease were reported to show significant enrichment in matched ankylosing spondylitis synovial fluid.

At least ten counts were recorded for this clonotype. Antigen unknown. MiXCR, run by TCRdb on the 5' RACE reads, gives a single entry per CDR3 protein. This table holds fewer than 400,000 distinct CDR3 sequences, 14% to 15% found once. The origin of this receptor is a male donor with ankylosing spondylitis or in good health (not recorded which). Sequencing was carried out using blood, either unsorted or a sorted T cell fraction (not recorded which).

The CDR3, as DNA: TGCGCCAGCAGCTTCCGCCCGGACGGTTTCTTCAGCTCCTACAATGAGCAGTTCTTC. Translated, it gives CASSFRPDGFFSSYNEQFF. This chain connects TRBV5-1 to TRBJ2-1; D unresolved. From germline, CDR1 is SGHRS and CDR2 YFSETQ. The CDR3 covers 19 residues. Trimming took 2 bases from V and 0 from J, leaving 21 bases between them.